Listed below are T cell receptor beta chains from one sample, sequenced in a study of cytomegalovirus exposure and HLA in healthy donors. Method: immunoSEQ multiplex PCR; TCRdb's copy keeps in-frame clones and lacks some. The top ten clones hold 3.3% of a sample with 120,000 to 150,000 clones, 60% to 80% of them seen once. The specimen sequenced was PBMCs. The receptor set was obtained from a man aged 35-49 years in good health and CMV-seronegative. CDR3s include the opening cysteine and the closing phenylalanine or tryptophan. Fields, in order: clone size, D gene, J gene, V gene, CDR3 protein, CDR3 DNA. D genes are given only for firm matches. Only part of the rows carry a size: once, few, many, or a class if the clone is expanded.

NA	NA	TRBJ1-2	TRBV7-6	CASSPLGRDNGYTF	TGTGCCAGCAGCCCCCTCGGCAGGGACAATGGCTACACCTTC
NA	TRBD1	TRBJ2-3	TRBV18	CASSPRTGASTDTQYF	TGTGCCAGCTCACCGAGGACAGGGGCCAGCACAGATACGCAGTATTTT
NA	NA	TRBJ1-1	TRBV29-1	CSVTVMNTEAFF	TGCAGCGTTACGGTAATGAACACTGAAGCTTTCTTT
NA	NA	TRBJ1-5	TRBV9	CASSTRDHKGGYSNQPQHF	TGTGCCAGCAGCACCCGTGACCACAAGGGAGGATATAGCAATCAGCCCCAGCATTTT
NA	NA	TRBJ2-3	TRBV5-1	CASSLGSAGYSTDTQYF	TGCGCCAGCAGCTTGGGGTCGGCAGGATATAGCACAGATACGCAGTATTTT
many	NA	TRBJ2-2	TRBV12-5	CASGQMGHSGLIVSTGELFF	TGTGCTAGTGGCCAAATGGGGCATAGCGGACTCATAGTTAGCACCGGGGAGCTGTTTTTT
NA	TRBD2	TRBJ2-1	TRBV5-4	CASSTTSGGHNEQFF	TGTGCCAGCAGCACTACTAGCGGGGGCCACAATGAGCAGTTCTTC
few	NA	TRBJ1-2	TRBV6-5	CASTDLGSGYTF	TGTGCCAGCACCGACCTGGGCAGCGGCTACACCTTC
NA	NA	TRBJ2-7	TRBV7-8	CASSLFDEQYF	TGTGCCAGCAGCTTATTCGACGAGCAGTACTTC
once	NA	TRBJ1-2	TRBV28	CASCLPGDSYGYTF	TGTGCCAGCTGCCTACCGGGGGATAGCTATGGCTACACCTTC
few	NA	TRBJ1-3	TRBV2	CASSPGGGSGNTIYF	TGTGCCAGCAGCCCCGGGGGGGGGTCTGGAAACACCATATATTTT
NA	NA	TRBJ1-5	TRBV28	CASSLIEQQNQPQHF	TGTGCCAGCAGTTTAATCGAACAGCAGAATCAGCCCCAGCATTTT
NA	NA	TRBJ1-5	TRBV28	CASRSPGEGVGNQPQHF	TGTGCCAGTCGTTCCCCGGGGGAGGGAGTTGGCAATCAGCCCCAGCATTTT
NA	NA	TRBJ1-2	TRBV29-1	CSVNPDRQERF	TGCAGCGTGAACCCGGACAGACAAGAACGCTTC
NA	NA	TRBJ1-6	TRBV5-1	CASRETTGGSPLHF	TGCGCCAGCAGGGAAACGACCGGGGGATCACCCCTCCACTTT
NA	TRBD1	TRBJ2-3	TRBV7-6	CASSYPTWGQGGDTQYF	TGTGCCAGCAGCTACCCTACCTGGGGACAGGGTGGAGATACGCAGTATTTT
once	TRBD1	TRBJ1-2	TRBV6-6	CASSRQGRGYTF	TGTGCCAGCAGCCGACAGGGTCGGGGCTACACCTTC
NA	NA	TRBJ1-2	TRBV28	CASSSSLGGYTF	TGTGCCAGCAGTTCATCCCTCGGTGGCTACACCTTC
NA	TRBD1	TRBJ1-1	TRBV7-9	CASSLGTGNTEAFF	TGTGCCAGCAGCTTGGGGACAGGGAACACTGAAGCTTTCTTT
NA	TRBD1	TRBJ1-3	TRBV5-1	CASSATTGPSGNTIYF	TGCGCCAGCAGCGCCACGACAGGGCCCTCTGGAAACACCATATATTTT
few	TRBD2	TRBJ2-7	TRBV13	CASSLERGLSYEQYF	TGTGCCAGCAGCTTAGAGCGGGGTCTTTCCTACGAGCAGTACTTC
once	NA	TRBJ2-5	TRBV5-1	CASSLDHERGVSLGTQYF	TGCGCCAGCAGCTTGGATCATGAACGAGGCGTCTCCTTGGGGACCCAGTACTTC
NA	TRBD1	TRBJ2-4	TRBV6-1	CASSEALGTGAGESAKNIQYF	TGTGCCAGCAGTGAAGCCCTGGGGACAGGGGCGGGAGAGTCGGCCAAAAACATTCAGTACTTC
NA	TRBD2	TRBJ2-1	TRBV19	CASSTALAGFLPSYNEQFF	TGTGCCAGTAGTACCGCACTAGCGGGGTTTTTGCCGTCCTACAATGAGCAGTTCTTC
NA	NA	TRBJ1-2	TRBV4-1	CASSQLTEIYGYTF	TGCGCCAGCAGCCAATTGACAGAAATCTATGGCTACACCTTC
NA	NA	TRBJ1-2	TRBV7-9	CASSLLQETLRGGYTF	TGTGCCAGCAGCCTACTCCAGGAGACTCTCAGGGGTGGCTACACCTTC
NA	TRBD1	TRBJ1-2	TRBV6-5	CASSPRDRWYGYTF	TGTGCCAGCAGTCCGAGGGACAGATGGTACGGCTACACCTTC
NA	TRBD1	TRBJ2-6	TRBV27	CASSRAGGVEGANVLTF	TGTGCCAGCAGCCGGGCAGGGGGCGTTGAAGGGGCCAACGTCCTGACTTTC
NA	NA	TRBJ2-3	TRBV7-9	CASSPRQGGADTQYF	TGTGCCAGCAGCCCCCGACAGGGAGGTGCGGATACGCAGTATTTT
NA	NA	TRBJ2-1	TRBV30	CAWSPGLLNEQFF	TGTGCCTGGAGTCCTGGACTCCTCAATGAGCAGTTCTTC
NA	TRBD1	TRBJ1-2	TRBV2	CASSGTGLNYGYTF	TGTGCCAGCAGTGGGACAGGGCTGAACTATGGCTACACCTTC
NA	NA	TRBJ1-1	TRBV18	CASSPGAGYTTEAFF	TGTGCCAGCTCACCAGGGGCAGGGTATACCACTGAAGCTTTCTTT
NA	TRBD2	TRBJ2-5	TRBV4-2	CASSQQRGDTQYF	TGTGCCAGCAGCCAACAGCGGGGGGATACCCAGTACTTC
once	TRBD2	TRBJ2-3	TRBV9	CASSHGSGGRIDTQYF	TGTGCCAGCAGCCACGGTAGCGGGGGAAGGATAGATACGCAGTATTTT
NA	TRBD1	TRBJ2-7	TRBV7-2	CASVTGSTGGEQYF	TGTGCCAGCGTGACAGGGAGTACAGGTGGTGAGCAGTACTTC
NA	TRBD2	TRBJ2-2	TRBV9	CASSPRLASGELFF	TGTGCCAGCAGCCCGAGACTAGCAAGCGGGGAGCTGTTTTTT
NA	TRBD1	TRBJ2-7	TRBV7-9	CSSSSQAPGTGVYEQYF	TGTTCCAGCAGCTCCCAAGCCCCCGGGACAGGGGTCTACGAGCAGTACTTC
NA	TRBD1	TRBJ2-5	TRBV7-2	CASSLGQGKETQYF	TGTGCCAGCAGCTTAGGACAGGGAAAAGAGACCCAGTACTTC
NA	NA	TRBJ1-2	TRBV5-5	CASSPQGSAYGYTF	TGTGCCAGCAGTCCCCAGGGGTCAGCCTATGGCTACACCTTC
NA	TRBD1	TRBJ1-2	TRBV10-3	CAISDGQGVSRSNYGYTF	TGTGCCATCAGTGACGGACAGGGAGTTAGTCGTTCCAACTATGGCTACACCTTC
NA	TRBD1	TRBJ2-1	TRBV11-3	CASSSRGTGDNEQFF	TGTGCCAGCAGCTCCCGAGGGACAGGGGACAATGAGCAGTTCTTC
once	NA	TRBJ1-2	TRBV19	CASSISQDNYGYTF	TGTGCCAGTAGTATATCCCAGGATAACTATGGCTACACCTTC
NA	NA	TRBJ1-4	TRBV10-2	CASSEPTRLGEKLFF	TGCGCCAGCAGTGAGCCCACCAGACTTGGAGAAAAACTGTTTTTT
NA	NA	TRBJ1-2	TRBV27	CASSLQARHFESFDGYTF	TGTGCCAGCAGTCTCCAAGCCCGACATTTCGAGTCCTTTGATGGCTACACCTTC
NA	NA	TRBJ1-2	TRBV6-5	CASTPGVAGNYGYTF	TGTGCCAGCACCCCCGGGGTAGCGGGGAACTATGGCTACACCTTC
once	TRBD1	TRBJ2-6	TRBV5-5	CASSLDSGQGFSGANVLTF	TGTGCCAGCAGCTTGGATTCGGGACAGGGCTTTTCTGGGGCCAACGTCCTGACTTTC